The 27 T cell receptor beta chains reported below all come from one sample, sequenced in a study of cytotoxic CD8 clonotypes in ibrutinib-treated CLL. Here immunoSEQ multiplex PCR was the method, and the copy in TCRdb shows in-frame clones only, minus some. The sample comprises approximately 53,000 clones, 83% of which are singletons, and around 21% rests with the top ten. The sample in question was PBMCs, obtained after 24 months of ibrutinib treatment. Every receptor here comes from a human donor with chronic lymphocytic leukemia.

The chain uses TRBV30 and TRBJ1-3, with unresolved D. V was cut by 1 base and J by 3 bases, with 7 bases left in between. Germline CDR1 reads GTSNPN; CDR2 reads SVGIG (reference sequence). CDR3 size: 13 residues. The CDR3 DNA sequence: TGTGCCTGGAGTGCGGGAGGTGGAAACACCATATATTTT. Amino acid sequence: CAWSAGGGNTIYF. The full variable domain, completed using reference TRBV30 and TRBJ1-3, is SQTIHQWPATLVQPVGSPLSLECTVEGTSNPNLYWYRQAAGRGLQLLFYSVGIGQISSEVPQNLSASRPQDRQFILSSKKLLLSDSGFYLCAWSAGGGNTIYFGEGSWLTVV.

The chain is built from TRBV19 and TRBJ2-4; D is tentatively TRBD1 or TRBD2 (6 bases each). This CDR3 has 17 amino acids. Per germline, CDR1 LNHDA and CDR2 SQIVND (reference sequence). The V end was cut by 5 bases, the J end by 3 bases, with 20 bases between. The CDR3 protein is CASSPRGGTSGKNIQYF. The CDR3 DNA reads TGTGCCAGTAGTCCCAGGGGCGGGACGTCGGGCAAAAACATTCAGTACTTC.

The gene calls are TRBV19 and TRBJ2-7; a possible D gene is TRBD1 (6 bases). Germline loops: CDR1 LNHDA, CDR2 SQIVND (reference sequence). Trimming cost V 4 bases and J 2 bases, with 9 bases left between them. This CDR3 is built from 13 residues. The CDR3 loop is CASSKDRAYEQYF. CDR3 DNA: TGTGCCAGTAGTAAGGACAGAGCCTACGAGCAGTACTTC.

The genes are TRBV6-1 and TRBJ2-1; tentatively, D is TRBD2 (5 bases). V was trimmed by 3 bases and J by 0 bases, leaving 9 bases between them. CDR3 length: 15 amino acids. The germline CDR1 and CDR2 sequences are MNHNS and SASEGT. CDR3 loop: CASSEWESSYNEQFF. In nucleotides, the CDR3 is TGTGCCAGCAGTGAGTGGGAGAGCTCCTACAATGAGCAGTTCTTC.

This chain uses TRBV5-1 with TRBJ2-1; either TRBD1 or TRBD2 may supply D (6 bases each). With 1 base removed from V and 9 bases from J, the gap between germline ends came to 14 bases. From germline, CDR1 is SGHRS and CDR2 YFSETQ. This CDR3 contains 14 residues. The DNA of the CDR3 is TGCGCCAGCAGCTTGAGTGGGGGGCAGGGTGAGCAGTTCTTC. This gives the protein CASSLSGGQGEQFF. The full variable domain, rest sourced from reference TRBV5-1 and TRBJ2-1, is KAGVTQTPRYLIKTRGQQVTLSCSPISGHRSVSWYQQTPGQGLQFLFEYFSETQRNKGNFPGRFSGRQFSNSRSEMNVSTLELGDSALYLCASSLSGGQGEQFFGPGTRLTVL.

V is TRBV5-1 and J is TRBJ1-4, with TRBD1 identical over 8 bases. CDR3 length: 14 residues. V was pared by 7 bases and J by 7 bases, with 9 bases of the junction left unmatched. Germline lookup yields CDR1 SGHRS and CDR2 YFSETQ. DNA of the CDR3: TGCGCCAGCCGCCCGGGGACAGGCGCTGAAAAACTGTTTTTT. This encodes CASRPGTGAEKLFF.

The chain joins TRBV9 to TRBJ2-3; no firm D call. The CDR3 contains 15 residues. V lost 2 bases and J lost 0, with 10 bases in between. Germline V gives CDR1 SGDLS, CDR2 YYNGEE. The CDR3 coding sequence is TGTGCCAGCAGCGTGGGTACGGGTAGCACAGATACGCAGTATTTT. This sequence encodes CASSVGTGSTDTQYF.

The genes are TRBV10-1 and TRBJ2-1, with 9 bases that match TRBD2. This CDR3 region has 19 residues. After removal of 0 bases from V and 4 bases from J, the junction contained 13 bases not matched to a gene. CDR1 and CDR2 from the germline V gene are WNHNN and SYGVQD (reference sequence). The DNA of the CDR3 is TGCGCCAGCAGTGAGTCGGGGTTCCTAGCGGGAATCAAATACAATGAGCAGTTCTTC. Its protein product is CASSESGFLAGIKYNEQFF.

In its sample, this clone was seen a few times. V and J are TRBV19 and TRBJ2-1, with 8 bases aligning to TRBD2. Germline lookup yields CDR1 LNHDA and CDR2 SQIVND (reference sequence). Losses at the gene ends were 5 bases for V and 1 base for J; bases not matched to a gene: 7. CDR3 length: 16 residues. In DNA, the CDR3 is TGTGCCAGTAGTCTCGGGACTAGACCATCCTACAATGAGCAGTTCTTC. Translating gives CASSLGTRPSYNEQFF.

This chain joins TRBV19 and TRBJ1-5; D gene ambiguous. The V end lost 3 bases, the J end lost 2 bases, and 11 bases lay between the germline ends. The CDR3 covers 15 residues. Germline V gives CDR1 LNHDA, CDR2 SQIVND (reference sequence). DNA of the CDR3: TGTGCCAGTAGTATCACGGGAAATGGCAATCAGCCCCAGCATTTT. It specifies CASSITGNGNQPQHF.

The CDR3: CASSAGFVDTEAFF. Here the CDR3 DNA reads TGTGCCAGCAGTGCAGGGTTTGTTGACACTGAAGCTTTCTTT. The V and J genes are TRBV6-5 and TRBJ1-1; TRBD1 might be the D (5 bases). This CDR3 region has 14 residues. Trimming left V 5 bases short and J 3 bases short, with 13 bases between. Germline CDR1 and CDR2: MNHEY and SVGAGI.

The V gene is TRBV2, the J gene TRBJ2-5, with TRBD2 matching over 7 bases. The CDR3 runs to 12 residues. Germline CDR1 reads SNHLY; CDR2 reads FYNNEI. J lost 7 bases, V lost 2 bases, and 1 base had no gene match. The CDR3 protein is CASSEWGGTQYF. As DNA, the CDR3 is TGTGCCAGCAGTGAATGGGGGGGGACCCAGTACTTC.

The chain employs TRBV6-1 and TRBJ2-7; TRBD1 matches at 9 bases. The CDR3 length is 15 residues. J gave up 1 base and V 5 bases, and 6 bases lay outside the gene matches. Germline V gives CDR1 MNHNS, CDR2 SASEGT. The CDR3 sequence is CASSTPGTGSYEQYF. The DNA for the CDR3 is TGTGCCAGCAGTACCCCCGGGACAGGGTCCTACGAGCAGTACTTC.

V usage is TRBV28 and J usage is TRBJ1-2; TRBD1 is a possible D gene (5 bases). The germline CDR1 and CDR2 sequences are MDHEN and SYDVKM. Trimming cost V 2 bases and J 4 bases, with 11 bases left between them. CDR3 length: 14 amino acids. CDR3 DNA sequence: TGTGCCAGCAGTTTACCGGGGGGGTTCTATGGCTACACCTTC. As protein: CASSLPGGFYGYTF.

The gene calls are TRBV14 and TRBJ2-4; TRBD1 might be the D (6 bases). The CDR3 extends over 14 amino acids. Germline values: CDR1 SGHDN, CDR2 FVKESK. Between the trimmed V and J ends, which lost 3 bases and 0 bases, there was a span of 6 bases. This CDR3 reads CASSHRGAKNIQYF. Written as DNA, the CDR3 is TGTGCCAGCAGCCACAGGGGAGCCAAAAACATTCAGTACTTC.

This clone was recorded only once. This chain joins TRBV21-1 and TRBJ2-4; the table names TRBD2, a call not compared with the DNA. TRBV21-1 is labeled a pseudogene. This CDR3 has 16 amino acids. CDR3 bases: TGTGCCAGCAGCAGAGGGCCGGGTAGAGCCAAAAACATTCAGTACTTC. Protein: CASSRGPGRAKNIQYF.

The chain has TRBV4-1 and TRBJ1-2; D ambiguous. Trimming pared 3 bases from V and 7 bases from J, leaving 21 bases between. Per germline, CDR1 MGHRA and CDR2 YSYEKL. The CDR3 spans 16 residues. CDR3 coding DNA: TGCGCCAGCAGCCACCTCTCGGCAGGACCCCAGAGTGGCTACACCTTC. This translates into CASSHLSAGPQSGYTF.

The chain employs TRBV28 and TRBJ1-1, with 9 positions matching TRBD1. CDR1 MDHEN and CDR2 SYDVKM come from the germline V gene. There are 14 residues in the CDR3. V dropped 3 bases and J dropped 6; count of bases not matched to a gene: 5. The CDR3 loop is CASSLNRGLSEAFF. The CDR3 DNA is TGTGCCAGCAGTTTGAACAGGGGGCTTTCTGAAGCTTTCTTT. Together with reference TRBV28 and TRBJ1-1, the CDR3 gives the full variable domain: DVKVTQSSRYLVKRTGEKVFLECVQDMDHENMFWYRQDPGLGLRLIYFSYDVKMKEKGDIPEGYSVSREKKERFSLILESASTNQTSMYLCASSLNRGLSEAFFGQGTRLTVV.

The gene calls are TRBV7-6 and TRBJ2-7; 15 bases align to TRBD2. V was clipped by 5 bases and J by 2 bases; unmatched bases: 19. CDR3 length: 21 residues. Germline V gene data show CDR1 as SGHVS and CDR2 as FNYEAQ. CDR3 sequence: CASSGGGRTGTSGRLTYEQYF. The CDR3 DNA sequence: TGTGCCAGCAGCGGCGGCGGGAGAACCGGGACTAGCGGGAGGCTTACCTACGAGCAGTACTTC.

The chain recombines TRBV28 with TRBJ2-3; TRBD1 agrees at 9 bases. Germline V gene lookup returns CDR1 MDHEN and CDR2 SYDVKM. The V gene end was trimmed by 6 bases and the J gene end by 7 bases; junction bases not matched to a gene: 8. This CDR3 is built from 14 residues. The CDR3 spells CASRGQGTHYTQYF. CDR3 coding DNA: TGTGCCAGCAGGGGACAGGGAACACACTATACGCAGTATTTT.

This sequence joins TRBV9 and TRBJ2-7; tentative D call: TRBD1 (5 bases). The V and J ends lost 3 bases and 4 bases respectively, with 14 bases between them. CDR1 SGDLS and CDR2 YYNGEE come from the germline V gene. CDR3 length equals 14 residues. CDR3 sequence reads: CASSANMQGYEQYF. The CDR3 coding sequence is TGTGCCAGCAGCGCCAACATGCAGGGATACGAGCAGTACTTC.

This clone was counted a single time. CDR3 nucleotides: TGTGCCAGCAGCCTACGAGGGTCGGGGAACACTGAAGCTTTCTTT. Its translation is CASSLRGSGNTEAFF. The chain joins TRBV7-9 to TRBJ1-1; D is unresolved. Germline V gives CDR1 SEHNR, CDR2 FQNEAQ (reference sequence). The CDR3 length is 15 residues. V lost 5 bases to trimming and J lost 1 base, with 14 bases between them.

The chain employs TRBV6-6 and TRBJ1-1; D possibly corresponds to TRBD1 (5 bases). Trimming removed 4 bases from V and 1 base from J, with 10 bases in between. This CDR3 is 14 amino acids long. CDR1 and CDR2 (germline): MNHNY, SVGAGI (reference sequence). CDR3: CASSSLTGNTEAFF. For the CDR3, the DNA is TGTGCCAGCAGTTCCCTAACAGGGAACACTGAAGCTTTCTTT.

This clone occurred once. V usage is TRBV7-2 and J usage is TRBJ2-1; D not resolved. Looked up from germline, CDR1 is SGHTA and CDR2 is FQGNSA. Trimming stripped 1 base from V and 7 bases from J, with 5 bases between. This CDR3 is built from 12 residues. CDR3 bases: TGTGCCAGCAGCTTAGAAGGTAATGAGCAGTTCTTC. It yields the protein CASSLEGNEQFF.

The rearrangement links TRBV19 to TRBJ2-5, with D tentatively TRBD1 or TRBD2 (6 bases each). CDR3 length equals 14 residues. Trimming shortened V by 3 bases and J by 5 bases, and 13 bases separated the two germline ends. The germline V gene has CDR1 LNHDA and CDR2 SQIVND (reference sequence). The CDR3 nucleotides are TGTGCCAGTAGTATTGGGGGGCCCGGGGAGACCCAGTACTTC. Translating gives CASSIGGPGETQYF.

V usage is TRBV4-3 and J usage is TRBJ2-3; D possibly uses TRBD1 or TRBD2 (5 bases each). The CDR3 has 18 amino acids. Trimming removed 0 bases from V and 2 bases from J, with 18 bases in between. Germline loops: CDR1 LGHNA, CDR2 YSLEER. The CDR3 here is CASSQDWPPGLHTDTQYF. CDR3 sequence (DNA): TGCGCCAGCAGCCAAGATTGGCCCCCGGGGCTACACACAGATACGCAGTATTTT.

V is TRBV14 and J is TRBJ1-1; TRBD1 matches 7 bases. V lost 3 bases to trimming and J lost 6 bases; unmatched junction nucleotides: 10. CDR1 SGHDN and CDR2 FVKESK come from the germline V gene. CDR3 size: 15 residues. CDR3 region: CASSHPQQGIAEAFF. CDR3 nucleotide sequence: TGTGCCAGCAGCCATCCCCAACAGGGGATTGCTGAAGCTTTCTTT.